This T cell receptor (beta chain) was captured in a study of blood T cell repertoires in COVID-19. As for the study in general: Researchers got acute and convalescent COVID-19 samples from the United States, Italy and Spain. Nucleic acid was either cDNA or gDNA, and it came from T cells, B-cell-depleted T cells, or PBMCs.

Original data processing: Quantification of nucleated cells was approximated via reference gene primer amplification. Clones were read by immunoSEQ multiplex PCR, and TCRdb kept only the in-frame ones, dropping some. That table supplies the V and J calls and clone size; D and trimming were determined from the DNA. The sample comprises 200,000 or so clones, roughly nine tenths of which are singletons, and roughly 0.78% rests with the top ten. The CDR3 covers 16 residues. The J segment lost 3 bases and the V segment lost 3 bases, leaving 5 bases of the junction unmatched. The V gene's germline CDR1 is SEHNR and CDR2 FQNEAQ (reference sequence).

This clonotype was sampled from a woman between 70 and 85 years old with acute or convalescent COVID-19. The J gene is TRBJ1-3, the V gene TRBV7-9; 10 bases align to TRBD1. The sample taken for sequencing was peripheral blood. CDR3 region: CASSLGTGVFGNTIYF. The DNA for the CDR3 is TGTGCCAGCAGCTTGGGGACAGGGGTGTTTGGAAACACCATATATTTT.